This T cell receptor beta chain was recorded in a study of early T cells in non-severe SARS-CoV-2 infection (dated by TCRdb to the early 2020s). Some background on the complete study: Bulk RNA from unsorted whole blood was used for TCR sequencing, so alpha and beta chains could not be paired.

The sample holds many counts of this clonotype. Which antigen it targets is not known. Base-call qualities are not available, and no considerably larger clone is one nucleotide away. Libraries were made using 5' RACE. The reads were generated on a NextSeq 500. The TCR library protocol attached unique molecular identifiers to individual cDNA molecules to correct for sequencing error and PCR bias. Both TCR alpha and beta chains were sequenced, and tight co-correlation was observed between alpha and beta sequence abundances in each sample. The authors processed their data as follows. V gene, J gene and CDR3 annotation of TCR sequences was performed with Decombinator V4. Expanded TCRs were defined as changing significantly between any two time points under a Poisson model with p below 0.0001. Abundances of TCRs were expressed as counts per million after normalisation to the total number of TCRs sequenced in each sample. TRAV1-2 paired with TRAJ12, TRAJ20 or TRAJ33 defined MAIT TCRs, while TRAV10 paired with TRAJ18 defined iNKT TCRs. VDJdb, accessed on 1 November 2021, was searched for TCRs annotated for CMV, EBV and SARS-CoV-2, and TCRs annotated for more than one antigen were excluded. TCRdb trimmed the raw reads at Q25, called clones with MiXCR and kept productive beta chains. Records with the same CDR3 protein are collapsed into one entry carrying the most frequent genes and DNA. For this entry, the V and J calls and clone size follow TCRdb and not the study's own pipeline. The table for this sample lists about 20,000 distinct CDR3 sequences; over 4% of them were counted only once. The ten largest account for roughly 5% of the sample.

General study outcomes and caveats: Matching against VDJdb was skewed toward anti-spike CD8 responses, likely underestimated virus-specific expansions, and missed private and CD4 specificities.

Taken from cysteine to phenylalanine, the CDR3 has 14 residues. Only the CDR3 region is kept as DNA, spanning 42 bases read in frame from base 1. Cut back by 2 bases and 8 bases, the V and J ends lie 13 bases apart. The study was a case-control design nested within a healthcare worker cohort in London, UK, with weekly nasopharyngeal swab PCR tests and blood sampling. Healthcare workers were recruited during the week of the UK lockdown, between 23 and 31 March 2020, and followed weekly for up to 16 weeks. This clonotype originated in an adult who was a healthcare worker with PCR-confirmed SARS-CoV-2 infection or an uninfected control (not recorded which). The sequencing input was whole blood. The rearranged segments are TRBV12-3 or TRBV12-4 and TRBJ2-1; the D segment might be TRBD1 or TRBD2, since each matches 5 bases. The CDR3 region: CASSLNLRGDEQFF. The base sequence is TGTGCCAGCAGTTTAAATTTACGGGGCGATGAGCAGTTCTTC.